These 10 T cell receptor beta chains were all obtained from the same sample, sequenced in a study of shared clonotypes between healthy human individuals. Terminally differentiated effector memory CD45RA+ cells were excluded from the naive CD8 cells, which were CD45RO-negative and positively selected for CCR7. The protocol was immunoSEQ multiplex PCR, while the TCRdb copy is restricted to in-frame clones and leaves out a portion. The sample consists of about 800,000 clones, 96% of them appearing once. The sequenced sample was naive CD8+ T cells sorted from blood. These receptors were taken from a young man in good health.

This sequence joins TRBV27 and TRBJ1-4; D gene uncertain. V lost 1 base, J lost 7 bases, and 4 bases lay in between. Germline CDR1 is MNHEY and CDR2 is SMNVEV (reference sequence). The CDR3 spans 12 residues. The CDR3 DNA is TGTGCCAGCAGTTTATTGGGTGAAAAACTGTTTTTT. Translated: CASSLLGEKLFF.

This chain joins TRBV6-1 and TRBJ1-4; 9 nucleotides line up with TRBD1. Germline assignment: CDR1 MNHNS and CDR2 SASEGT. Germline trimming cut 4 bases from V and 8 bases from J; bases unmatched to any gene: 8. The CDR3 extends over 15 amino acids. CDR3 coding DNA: TGTGCCAGCAGTGGGGGACAGGGCCTTTGGGAAAAACTGTTTTTT. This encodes CASSGGQGLWEKLFF.

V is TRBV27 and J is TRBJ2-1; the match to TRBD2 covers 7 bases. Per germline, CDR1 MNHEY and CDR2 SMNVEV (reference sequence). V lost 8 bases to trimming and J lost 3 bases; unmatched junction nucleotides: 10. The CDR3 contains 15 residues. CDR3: CASGRRGRLYNEQFF. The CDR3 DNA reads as TGTGCCAGCGGACGCCGCGGGAGACTCTACAATGAGCAGTTCTTC.

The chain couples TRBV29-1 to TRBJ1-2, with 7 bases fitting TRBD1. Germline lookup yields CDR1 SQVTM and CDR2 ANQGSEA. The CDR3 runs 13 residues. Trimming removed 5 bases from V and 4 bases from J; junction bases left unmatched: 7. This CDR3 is CSVTGEGFYGYTF. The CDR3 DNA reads TGCAGCGTTACAGGGGAGGGCTTCTATGGCTACACCTTC.

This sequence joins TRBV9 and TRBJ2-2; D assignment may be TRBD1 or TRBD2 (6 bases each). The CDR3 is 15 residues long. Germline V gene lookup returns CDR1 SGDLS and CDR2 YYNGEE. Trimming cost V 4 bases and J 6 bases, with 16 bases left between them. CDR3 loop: CASSQGGLFPGELFF. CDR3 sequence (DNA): TGTGCCAGCAGCCAAGGGGGGCTCTTTCCCGGGGAGCTGTTTTTT.

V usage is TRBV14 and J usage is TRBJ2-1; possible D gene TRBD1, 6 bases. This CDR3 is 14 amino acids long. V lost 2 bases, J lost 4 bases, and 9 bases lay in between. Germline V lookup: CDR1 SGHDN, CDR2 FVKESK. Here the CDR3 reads CASSQTGTYNEQFF. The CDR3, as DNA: TGTGCCAGCAGCCAAACAGGGACATACAATGAGCAGTTCTTC. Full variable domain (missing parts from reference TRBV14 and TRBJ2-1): EAGVTQFPSHSVIEKGQTVTLRCDPISGHDNLYWYRRVMGKEIKFLLHFVKESKQDESGMPNNRFLAERTGGTYSTLKVQPAELEDSGVYFCASSQTGTYNEQFFGPGTRLTVL.

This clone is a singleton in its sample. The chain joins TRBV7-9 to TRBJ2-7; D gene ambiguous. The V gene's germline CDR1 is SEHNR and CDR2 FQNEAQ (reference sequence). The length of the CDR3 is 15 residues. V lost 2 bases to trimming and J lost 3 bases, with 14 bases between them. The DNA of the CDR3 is TGTGCCAGCAGCTTATACGACGGTGGATTCTACGAGCAGTACTTC. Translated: CASSLYDGGFYEQYF. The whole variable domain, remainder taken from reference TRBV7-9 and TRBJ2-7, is DTGVSQNPRHKITKRGQNVTFRCDPISEHNRLYWYRQTLGQGPEFLTYFQNEAQLEKSRLLSDRFSAERPKGSFSTLEIQRTEQGDSAMYLCASSLYDGGFYEQYFGPGTRLTVT.

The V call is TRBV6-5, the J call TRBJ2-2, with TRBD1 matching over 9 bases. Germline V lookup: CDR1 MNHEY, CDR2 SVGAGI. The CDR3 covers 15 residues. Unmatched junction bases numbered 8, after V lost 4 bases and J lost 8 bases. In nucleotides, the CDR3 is TGTGCCAGCAGTTTCACTACAGGGGGCAGTGGGGAGCTGTTTTTT. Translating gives CASSFTTGGSGELFF.

CDR3 sequence reads: CASSLGQGTDTQYF. DNA for the CDR3: TGCGCCAGCAGCCTAGGACAGGGCACAGATACGCAGTATTTT. This chain joins TRBV4-3 and TRBJ2-3; 7 bases are a match to TRBD1. CDR3 length: 14 amino acids. The trim removed 4 bases at V and 1 base at J, leaving 2 bases unmatched. Germline values: CDR1 LGHNA, CDR2 YSLEER.

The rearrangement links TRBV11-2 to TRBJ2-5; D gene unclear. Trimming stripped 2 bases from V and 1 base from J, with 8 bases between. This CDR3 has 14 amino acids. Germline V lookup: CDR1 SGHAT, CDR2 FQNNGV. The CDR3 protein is CASSLTLVQETQYF. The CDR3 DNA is TGTGCCAGCAGCTTAACCCTAGTCCAAGAGACCCAGTACTTC.